The 30 T cell receptor beta chains below come from one sample, sequenced in a study of OX40 agonist ivuxolimab in advanced cancers. Assay used: immunoSEQ multiplex PCR; TCRdb lists only in-frame clones, some missing. The sample records roughly 70,000 clones, roughly 86% being singletons. The material sequenced was CD4+ or CD8+ T cells sorted from blood, taken in a trial of the OX40 agonist ivuxolimab. The receptors here all came from an adult with an advanced solid tumor such as melanoma, head and neck, liver or kidney cancer.

This chain joins TRBV6-5 and TRBJ1-3, with D tentatively TRBD1 (6 bases). The V gene's germline CDR1 is MNHEY and CDR2 SVGAGI. V was cut by 6 bases and J by 4 bases, with 13 bases left in between. The CDR3 sequence is 14 residues long. The CDR3 DNA is TGTGCCAGCAGGGGCAGGGGTGCAGGAAACACCATATATTTT. It yields the protein CASRGRGAGNTIYF.

This chain connects TRBV5-1 to TRBJ1-3; D unclear. Germline CDR1 and CDR2: SGHRS and YFSETQ. The V and J ends lost 2 bases and 1 base respectively, with 13 bases between them. This CDR3 spans 16 amino acids. The CDR3 DNA is TGCGCCAGCAGCTTAACACAGAACCCATCTGGAAACACCATATATTTT. Its protein is CASSLTQNPSGNTIYF.

A note on this clone: The identical CDR3 is also encoded by other nucleotide sequences in the sample. This chain uses TRBV2 with TRBJ2-5, with TRBD1 identical over 10 bases. V shed 7 bases, J shed 5 bases, and the junction held 7 bases outside the gene matches. Looked up from germline, CDR1 is SNHLY and CDR2 is FYNNEI. The CDR3 totals 14 residues. The CDR3 DNA is TGTGCCAGCAAGATGACAGGGGGCGCCGAGACCCAGTACTTC. Amino acid sequence: CASKMTGGAETQYF. Full variable domain (missing parts from reference TRBV2 and TRBJ2-5): EPEVTQTPSHQVTQMGQEVILRCVPISNHLYFYWYRQILGQKVEFLVSFYNNEISEKSEIFDDQFSVERPDGSNFTLKIRSTKLEDSAMYFCASKMTGGAETQYFGPGTRLLVL.

This chain links TRBV7-8 with TRBJ2-7; the D gene is possibly TRBD2 (6 bases). Per germline, CDR1 SGHVS and CDR2 FQNEAQ. Between the trimmed V and J ends, which lost 7 bases and 2 bases, there was a span of 15 bases. The CDR3 contains 14 residues. The CDR3 sequence: CASTPGVGAYEQYF. The CDR3 DNA reads TGTGCCAGCACCCCGGGGGTAGGGGCCTACGAGCAGTACTTC.

The rearrangement joins TRBV7-3 to TRBJ1-6; D gene ambiguous. CDR1 and CDR2 (germline): SGHTA, FQGTGA. V was pared by 4 bases and J by 7 bases, with 8 bases between. The CDR3 has 13 amino acids. The CDR3 nucleotides are TGTGCCAGCAGCTCCGGACTCAATTCACCCCTCCACTTT. Translating it yields CASSSGLNSPLHF.

The rearrangement joins TRBV4-3 to TRBJ2-2; the D is unclear. The CDR3 loop spans 14 amino acids. V was pared by 0 bases and J by 3 bases, with 5 bases between. Germline loops: CDR1 LGHNA, CDR2 YSLEER. CDR3 nucleotide sequence: TGCGCCAGCAGCCAAGATTACCACACCGGGGAGCTGTTTTTT. Translated, it gives CASSQDYHTGELFF.

This chain connects TRBV7-2 to TRBJ1-1; tentative D call: TRBD1 (5 bases). Trimming stripped 5 bases from V and 1 base from J, with 14 bases between. The length of the CDR3 is 15 residues. The germline gives CDR1 SGHTA, CDR2 FQGNSA. CDR3 in DNA: TGTGCCAGCAGCCCCGGGGGTTGGAGGAACACTGAAGCTTTCTTT. It yields the protein CASSPGGWRNTEAFF.

The V gene is TRBV11-2, the J gene TRBJ2-5; D gene uncertain. From germline, CDR1 is SGHAT and CDR2 FQNNGV. The CDR3 contains 15 residues. Deletions cut 3 bases from V and 2 bases from J, with 13 bases between. In DNA form, the CDR3 reads TGTGCCAGCAGCTTCCGGAGCTCAGTACAAGAGACCCAGTACTTC. Translated: CASSFRSSVQETQYF.

This chain uses TRBV28 with TRBJ1-2; perhaps TRBD1 as D (5 bases). Germline CDR1 and CDR2: MDHEN and SYDVKM. There are 14 residues in the CDR3. V lost 2 bases, J lost 5 bases, and 12 bases lay in between. CDR3 region: CASSLGGGEYGYTF. The CDR3 DNA reads TGTGCCAGCAGTTTAGGGGGAGGGGAATATGGCTACACCTTC.

The J gene is TRBJ1-4, the V gene TRBV21-1; TRBD1 is the table's D call and was not checked against the DNA. TRBV21-1 is a known pseudogene. CDR3 size: 15 residues. DNA of the CDR3: TGTGCCAGCAGCAAACGATACCAGTCGAATGAAAAACTGTTTTTT. This translates into CASSKRYQSNEKLFF.

The genes are TRBV18 and TRBJ2-5, with a possible D match to TRBD1 (6 bases). The CDR3 has 13 residues. Trimming stripped 4 bases from V and 2 bases from J, with 8 bases between. Germline loops: CDR1 KGHSH, CDR2 LQKENI. The CDR3 region is CASSRDRQETQYF. The CDR3 nucleotides are TGTGCCAGCTCACGAGACAGGCAAGAGACCCAGTACTTC.

In its sample, this clone was seen once. The V and J genes are TRBV6-6 and TRBJ2-5, with D unclear. V gave up 6 bases and J gave up 4 bases, with 15 bases separating them. This CDR3 contains 14 residues. Germline-derived CDR1 and CDR2 are MNHNY and SVGAGI (reference sequence). CDR3 in DNA: TGTGCCAGCAGACCCAGAGCCACCGGAGAGACCCAGTACTTC. Translating it yields CASRPRATGETQYF.

The chain couples TRBV5-5 to TRBJ2-7, with D possibly being TRBD1 (5 bases). Germline V gives CDR1 SGHKS, CDR2 YYEKEE (reference sequence). The CDR3 is 14 residues long. Trimming took off 2 bases at V and 3 bases at J, with 12 bases between the two ends. The CDR3 bases are TGTGCCAGCAGCTTTTCCCAGGGTAACTACGAGCAGTACTTC. Translated: CASSFSQGNYEQYF.

The chain carries TRBV7-6 and TRBJ1-3; D is possibly TRBD1 (5 bases). Looked up from germline, CDR1 is SGHVS and CDR2 is FNYEAQ. The germline V and J ends were trimmed by 4 bases and 0 bases, with 7 bases remaining between them. The CDR3 is 14 amino acids. As DNA, the CDR3 is TGTGCCAGCAGCTCCAGGGACTCTGGAAACACCATATATTTT. Amino acids: CASSSRDSGNTIYF. The whole variable domain, filled in from reference TRBV7-6 and TRBJ1-3, reads GAGVSQSPRYKVTKRGQDVALRCDPISGHVSLYWYRQALGQGPEFLTYFNYEAQQDKSGLPNDRFSAERPEGSISTLTIQRTEQRDSAMYRCASSSRDSGNTIYFGEGSWLTVV.

The V call is TRBV7-8, the J call TRBJ1-6, with a weak D call TRBD1 (5 bases). Trimming took 5 bases from V and 7 from J, leaving 18 bases between them. The CDR3 spans 16 residues. Per germline, CDR1 SGHVS and CDR2 FQNEAQ. The CDR3 here is CASSAPSGTGNSPLHF. CDR3 in DNA: TGTGCCAGCAGCGCGCCCTCCGGGACCGGGAATTCACCCCTCCACTTT.

V and J are TRBV6-6 and TRBJ1-1; possibly TRBD1 for D (5 bases). Looked up from germline, CDR1 is MNHNY and CDR2 is SVGAGI (reference sequence). V was shortened by 7 bases and J by 7 bases, with 13 bases between the two germline ends. CDR3 size: 12 residues. CDR3: CASTAGDSEAFF. The CDR3 DNA reads as TGTGCCAGCACCGCCGGAGACAGTGAAGCTTTCTTT.

V usage is TRBV6-5 and J usage is TRBJ1-2; no reliable D call. CDR1 and CDR2 (germline): MNHEY, SVGAGI. V lost 5 bases, J lost 0 bases, and 13 bases lay in between. This CDR3 is 15 amino acids long. The CDR3 loop reads CASSPYSKSNYGYTF. CDR3 in DNA: TGTGCCAGCAGTCCGTACTCAAAGTCTAACTATGGCTACACCTTC.

The chain has TRBV15 and TRBJ1-1; TRBD1 aligns across 7 bases. V lost 8 bases and J lost 6; bases outside the gene matches: 15. CDR1 and CDR2 from the germline V gene are LNHNV and YYDKDF (reference sequence). CDR3 length: 15 residues. The CDR3 loop reads CATSRGGPRVSEAFF. In DNA form, the CDR3 reads TGTGCCACCTCCAGGGGGGGACCTCGGGTCTCTGAAGCTTTCTTT.

The chain employs TRBV19 and TRBJ2-3, with 7 nucleotides matching TRBD1. In germline, CDR1 is LNHDA, CDR2 SQIVND (reference sequence). The junction had 2 bases not matched to a gene; V was cut back by 5 bases and J by 3 bases. The CDR3 consists of 13 residues. The CDR3 DNA reads TGTGCCAGTAGTTTGGGACAGACAGATACGCAGTATTTT. This encodes CASSLGQTDTQYF.

V and J are TRBV19 and TRBJ1-3; D possibly corresponds to TRBD1 (5 bases). Trimming took off 3 bases at V and 4 bases at J, with 7 bases between the two ends. This CDR3 region has 13 residues. The germline gives CDR1 LNHDA, CDR2 SQIVND (reference sequence). CDR3 DNA sequence: TGTGCCAGTAGTATGCGGGACGGAAACACCATATATTTT. This translates into CASSMRDGNTIYF.

The V and J genes are TRBV9 and TRBJ2-1; D possibly corresponds to TRBD1 (5 bases). The CDR3 runs to 17 residues. Germline V gene lookup returns CDR1 SGDLS and CDR2 YYNGEE. Trimming pared 5 bases from V and 3 bases from J, leaving 21 bases between. The CDR3 loop reads CASRPNWGGPNYNEQFF. CDR3 DNA: TGTGCCAGCAGGCCTAATTGGGGCGGACCAAACTACAATGAGCAGTTCTTC.

This clone was seen only once. The chain joins TRBV6-5 to TRBJ2-5; 7 nucleotides match TRBD1. Looked up from germline, CDR1 is MNHEY and CDR2 is SVGAGI. The J segment lost 6 bases and the V segment lost 6 bases, leaving 13 bases of the junction unmatched. CDR3 length equals 15 residues. The CDR3 coding sequence is TGTGCCAGCAGCTCACGCCAGACAGGGTCGCAGACCCAGTACTTC. It codes for CASSSRQTGSQTQYF.

This clone was observed a handful of times. This CDR3 reads CARRERTGRGTEAFF. CDR3 nucleotide sequence: TGTGCCAGAAGAGAACGGACAGGACGGGGCACTGAAGCTTTCTTT. V gene TRBV5-3 combines with J gene TRBJ1-1, with TRBD1 identical over 7 bases. TRBV5-3 carries the ORF label, with uncertain function. Unmatched junction bases numbered 11, after V lost 5 bases and J lost 4 bases. This CDR3 has 15 amino acids.

This chain joins TRBV5-4 and TRBJ2-2; a weak D match, TRBD2 (6 bases). This CDR3 spans 16 amino acids. Trimming took off 1 base at V and 6 bases at J, with 16 bases between the two ends. Germline CDR1 SGHNT, CDR2 YYREEE (reference sequence). CDR3 bases: TGTGCCAGCAGCTTGTGGTGGGAGGTGGTATCCGGGGAGCTGTTTTTT. It codes for CASSLWWEVVSGELFF.

A word on this clone: Mismatch with germline at one junction end may stem from a read error. CDR3 in amino acids: CASSLGGTDTQYF. The CDR3 region has the DNA TGTGCTAGCAGCTTAGGTGGGACAGATACGCAGTATTTT. V usage is TRBV7-7 and J usage is TRBJ2-3; no clear D. The CDR3 has 13 amino acids. CDR1 SSHAT and CDR2 FNYEAQ come from the germline V gene (reference sequence).

This sequence joins TRBV4-2 and TRBJ2-5; D gene unclear. Germline V gives CDR1 LGHNA, CDR2 YNFKEQ. V lost 5 bases, J lost 2 bases, and 15 bases lay in between. The CDR3 spans 15 residues. CDR3 DNA: TGTGCCAGCAGCACGAACCTTCTTAGACAAGAGACCCAGTACTTC. Translated: CASSTNLLRQETQYF.

V usage is TRBV6-5 and J usage is TRBJ1-5; the D gene is possibly TRBD1 (6 bases). Trimming removed 5 bases from V and 3 bases from J, with 14 bases in between. Germline CDR1 is MNHEY and CDR2 is SVGAGI. There are 15 residues in the CDR3. DNA for the CDR3: TGTGCCAGCAGTCCTCAGGGGATTGACAATCAGCCCCAGCATTTT. This gives the protein CASSPQGIDNQPQHF.

The gene calls are TRBV10-2 and TRBJ2-7; 10 bases are a match to TRBD2. Germline V lookup: CDR1 WSHSY, CDR2 SAAADI. With V trimmed by 9 bases and J by 4 bases, 6 bases remained unmatched. The CDR3 runs to 13 residues. CDR3 residues: CASLLAGKYEQYF. CDR3 DNA: TGCGCCAGTTTACTAGCGGGGAAATACGAGCAGTACTTC.

This clone was seen more than once but under ten times. V is TRBV6-4 and J is TRBJ1-5; D ambiguous. The CDR3 covers 11 residues. Germline V gene sequence: CDR1 MRHNA, CDR2 SNTAGT. Trimming cost V 6 bases and J 12 bases, with 12 bases left between them. The CDR3 reads CASRGTGIQHF. CDR3 in DNA: TGTGCCAGCAGAGGTACGGGCATCCAGCATTTT.

The chain links TRBV10-3 to TRBJ1-6, with 7 bases identical to TRBD1. Germline V gene lookup returns CDR1 ENHRY and CDR2 SYGVKD. V trimming: 6 bases; J trimming: 7 bases; junction bases outside the gene matches: 6. The CDR3 contains 14 residues. This chain's CDR3 is CAIRWDSGNSPLHF. The CDR3 DNA is TGTGCCATCAGGTGGGACAGCGGGAATTCACCCCTCCACTTT.